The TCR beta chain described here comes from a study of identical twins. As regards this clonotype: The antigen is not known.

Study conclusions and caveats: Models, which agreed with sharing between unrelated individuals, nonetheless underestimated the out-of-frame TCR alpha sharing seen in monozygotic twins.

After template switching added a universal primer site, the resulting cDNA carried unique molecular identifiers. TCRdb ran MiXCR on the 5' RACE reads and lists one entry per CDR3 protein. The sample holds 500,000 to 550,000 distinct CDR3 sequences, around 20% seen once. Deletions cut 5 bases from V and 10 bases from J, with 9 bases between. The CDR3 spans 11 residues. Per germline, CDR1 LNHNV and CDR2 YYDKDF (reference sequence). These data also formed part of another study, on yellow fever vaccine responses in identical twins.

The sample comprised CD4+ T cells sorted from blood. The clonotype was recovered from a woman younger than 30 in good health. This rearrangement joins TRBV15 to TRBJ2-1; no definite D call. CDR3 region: CATSELREQFF. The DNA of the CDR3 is TGTGCCACCAGCGAACTTCGCGAGCAGTTCTTC.